Listed below are T cell receptor beta chains from one sample, sequenced in a study of cytomegalovirus exposure and HLA in healthy donors. Assay: immunoSEQ multiplex PCR; the TCRdb copy retains only in-frame clones and omits some. The sample lists around 150,000 clones; about four fifths were seen once. The sample was PBMCs. All receptors derive from a middle-aged man in good health and CMV-seropositive. Each CDR3 is given with its conserved first and last residue.

v_gene	j_gene	CDR3aa
TRBV18	TRBJ1-5	CASSADRNQPQHF
TRBV5-1	TRBJ2-1	CASSFLAGRDEQFF
TRBV28	TRBJ1-1	CASSFTGPGTEAFF
TRBV30	TRBJ2-6	CAWAGTGNSGANVLTF
TRBV29-1	TRBJ2-5	CSVEESPAGGQETQYF
TRBV4-1	TRBJ2-1	CASSQRFSRAGGYNEQFF
TRBV7-9	TRBJ1-1	CASSQGAIEAFF
TRBV30	TRBJ1-4	CAWSTQVNEKLFF
TRBV12-2	TRBJ1-3	CASRFRHRGINGNTIYF
TRBV28	TRBJ2-6	CASRTRQGMGTGANVLTF
TRBV7-2	TRBJ2-2	CASSFRTGNTGELFF
TRBV14	TRBJ2-3	CASSPYPGLAGGTDTQYF
TRBV29-1	TRBJ2-1	CSVDGDNEQFF
TRBV5-1	TRBJ2-3	CASSFGTGRTDTQYF
TRBV15	TRBJ2-5	CATSRDQGIEETQYF
TRBV7-6	TRBJ2-1	CASSPLAGVLSEQFF
TRBV19	TRBJ2-7	CASSIDPAGAIYEQYF
TRBV5-6	TRBJ2-5	CASRLTGGEETQYF
TRBV27	TRBJ2-7	CASSLYSGTGANEQYF
TRBV11-2	TRBJ2-2	CASSPRLAGDLGELFF
TRBV10-3	TRBJ2-1	CATLHASGGDEQFF
TRBV9	TRBJ2-3	CASSSPGDTQYF
TRBV30	TRBJ1-2	CAWSAWSSGNYGYTF
TRBV7-9	TRBJ2-4	CANSSVYTGIGAKNIQYF
TRBV7-9	TRBJ2-3	CASSLTGNERDTQYF
TRBV18	TRBJ2-7	CASSPPLRNSYEQYF